These T cell receptor beta chains were read from a single sample in a study of blood T cell repertoires in COVID-19. This table comes from immunoSEQ multiplex PCR, and its TCRdb copy is limited to in-frame clones, with some not included. The profile covers tens of thousands of clones, with over 65% appearing a single time and about 9% taken by the ten largest. Material for sequencing was peripheral blood. The receptors here all came from a woman in her seventies with acute or convalescent COVID-19. Each CDR3 is given with its conserved first and last residue. Fields, in order: J gene, clone size, V gene, D gene, CDR3 DNA, CDR3 protein. A D gene is named only where the DNA matches it firmly. Part of the rows lack a size; the others show once, few, many or a class for expanded clones.

>TRBJ2-7|NA|TRBV10-1|TRBD2
TGCGCCAGCAGTGAGTCGAAACTAGCGGGAGATGAGCAGTACTTC
CASSESKLAGDEQYF
>TRBJ1-6|NA|TRBV10-1|NA
TGCGCCAGCAGTGAAAGAATAGAGGATTCACCCCTCCACTTT
CASSERIEDSPLHF
>TRBJ2-5|NA|TRBV6-5|TRBD1
TGTGCCAGCTCGACAGGGAGAGGAGAGACCCAGTACTTC
CASSTGRGETQYF
>TRBJ2-7|NA|TRBV5-5|TRBD1
TGTGCCAGCAGCACCGCGACAGGGGACTACGAGCAGTACTTC
CASSTATGDYEQYF
>TRBJ2-7|few|TRBV7-3|TRBD2
TGTGCCAGCAGCTTTGGTGCGGGAGGGGACGAGCAGTACTTC
CASSFGAGGDEQYF
>TRBJ1-4|NA|TRBV11-2|NA
TGTGCCAGCAGCTTAAACACGTCGCCTAATGAAAAACTGTTTTTT
CASSLNTSPNEKLFF
>TRBJ2-5|NA|TRBV25-1|NA
TGTGCCAGCAGTGCCCGCGGCGGTTCTGAGACCCAGTACTTC
CASSARGGSETQYF
>TRBJ1-1|many|TRBV6-5|NA
TGTGCCAGCGAGGGTTTGGGGACTGAAGCTTTCTTT
CASEGLGTEAFF
>TRBJ2-2|NA|TRBV27|NA
TGTGCCAGCAGTTTATACGCCGGGAGTACCGGGGAGCTGTTTTTT
CASSLYAGSTGELFF
>TRBJ2-5|NA|TRBV5-3|TRBD2
TGTGCCAGAAGCTTGCTAGCGGGGGGAGAGACCCAGTACTTC
CARSLLAGGETQYF
>TRBJ2-3|NA|TRBV6-2/TRBV6-3|TRBD2
TGTGCCAGCAGTATCCATGGCGGGAGTTTAACAGATACGCAGTATTTT
CASSIHGGSLTDTQYF
>TRBJ2-7|NA|TRBV28|NA
TGTGCCACTACCGGGCGGGGCTACGAGCAGTACTTC
CATTGRGYEQYF
>TRBJ2-7|medium-sized|TRBV2|TRBD1
TGTGCCAGCAGTGAAGGCACAGGGGACGAGCAGTACTTC
CASSEGTGDEQYF
>TRBJ2-1|NA|TRBV10-3|TRBD2
TGTGCCATCAGGAGTAGCGGGGGCTCCTACAATGAGCAGTTCTTC
CAIRSSGGSYNEQFF
>TRBJ2-1|NA|TRBV24-1|NA
TGTGCCACCAGTGATTCTCCTAGCAGTGTGCAGTTCTTC
CATSDSPSSVQFF
>TRBJ2-7|NA|TRBV21-1|NA
TGTGCCAGCAGCAAAGGTGTGACTACCAGCTCCTACGAGCAGTACTTC
CASSKGVTTSSYEQYF
>TRBJ1-1|NA|TRBV29-1|NA
TGCAGCGTTGAGGATTGGGGAGAGTCAGCTTTCTTT
CSVEDWGESAFF
>TRBJ2-1|NA|TRBV11-2|TRBD2
TGTGCCAGCAGCGATCCTAGCGGGGGGGCCAATGAGCAGTTCTTC
CASSDPSGGANEQFF
>TRBJ1-1|once|TRBV2|TRBD1
TGTGCCAGCAGTTGGACAGGTATAGACACTGAAGCTTTCTTT
CASSWTGIDTEAFF
>TRBJ2-5|NA|TRBV7-2|TRBD2
TGTGCCAGCAGCTTGGGGGGGGACTACCAAGAGACCCAGTACTTC
CASSLGGDYQETQYF
>TRBJ2-3|NA|TRBV6-4|TRBD1
TGTGCCAGCAGTGAGGCAGGGGGATCCACAGATACGCAGTATTTT
CASSEAGGSTDTQYF
>TRBJ2-1|NA|TRBV5-1|NA
TGCGCCAGTATGCCCTATGGCTACAATGAGCAGTTCTTC
CASMPYGYNEQFF
>TRBJ1-1|NA|TRBV7-2|TRBD1
TGTGCCAGCAGCTTAGGAGGACAGGGAGGGACTGAAGCTTTCTTT
CASSLGGQGGTEAFF
>TRBJ1-5|once|TRBV28|NA
TGTGCCAGCAGCTCGGACAGAAACGTGTTAAGCAATCAGCCCCAGCATTTT
CASSSDRNVLSNQPQHF
>TRBJ2-3|NA|TRBV5-6|NA
TGTGCCAGCAGGCGGGACGCCACAGATACGCAGTATTTT
CASRRDATDTQYF